This T cell receptor beta chain was found in a study of cytomegalovirus exposure and HLA in healthy donors (TCRdb year 2017). Background for the entire study: An earlier analysis of roughly 570 of the donors reported 250 to 300 Gb of sequence data and 90 million to 120 million unique TCR beta sequences obtained from about 170 million T cells. Donor age, sex, ethnicity and CMV serostatus were compiled alongside the repertoire data. Using immunosequencing, the study profiled T cell repertoires from 500 to 800 subjects and related those repertoires to cytomegalovirus serostatus. Across approximately 400 genotyped donors of the cohort, an average of roughly 200,000 unique TCR beta nucleotide sequences per donor were sequenced, and about a sixth of those sequences were non-productive. Roughly 320 gigabases of sequencing data and around 80 million unique TCR sequences made up an early release that covered 640 HLA-typed donors. The number of donors typed differed by locus, with roughly 629-640 for A, B, C, DRB1 and DQB1, roughly 550 for DQA1, 600 to 610 for DPA1, and under 490 for DPB1. Every discovery cohort repertoire had been produced on one sequencing platform. Besides the first cohort of approximately 670 subjects, a separate validation cohort made up of 120 different subjects was used. The study aimed to test whether cataloging public T cell receptors could reveal signatures of past pathogen exposure. Genome-wide SNP genotypes for about 60% of the roughly 670 donors were used in a later genetic analysis, which treated that subset as a discovery cohort. In the later analysis, no new phenotypic data were used to find candidate immune exposures; instead, reliance was placed on TCR beta sequences and their occurrence across donors. The genetic ancestry cluster associated with self-reported Caucasian donors included 81% of the roughly 410 genotyped donors. An earlier analysis of 587 of the donors applied high-throughput TCR beta sequencing to assess whether each TCR beta V gene segment acted as functional or pseudogenic. A later analysis re-examined previously published TCR beta repertoires from about 670 donors and added high-resolution HLA genotyping to investigate patterns of TCR occurrence. The study combined high-throughput TCR immunosequencing, statistical association of individual TCRs with disease status, and machine learning to predict cytomegalovirus infection status. HLA typing covered class I and class II loci at four-digit resolution. Because of strong linkage in the cohort, four or five DR-DQ haplotypes were treated as single units for association and clustering. What the authors observed across the whole study: In a later analysis, most CMV-associated TCR beta chains were found to appear HLA-restricted, with HLA associations seemingly driven largely by CMV exposure. A later analysis found that TCR association rates varied across HLA loci, with DRB1 alleles showing the most associated TCRs and HLA-C alleles the fewest. Immune exposure information for the cohort was limited to CMV serostatus. In a later genetic analysis, fewer N-insertions in productive TCRs were reported among donors in an Asian-associated ancestry cluster than the approximately 670-donor mean. A further reported finding was that TCR beta sequences accurately predicted the HLA-A and HLA-B alleles for most subjects in the first cohort. The earlier analysis of around 600 of the donors excluded seventeen rarely observed V segments, including chromosome 9 orphons, because counts were too low. The study gave a list of 150 to 200 TCR beta chains associated with cytomegalovirus. Some IMGT-functional V segments, including TRBV6-2 and TRBV6-3, could not be distinguished by the 87-base-pair reads and were therefore excluded. It was suggested by the authors that the approach could potentially be generalized to other disease states and immunological phenotypes. Roughly uniform sequencing depth across donors was assumed in presence/absence analyses, although this assumption may not hold. While some public TCRs were present in many individuals, most TCR sequences turned up only very rarely across donors. In vitro tests confirmed that a few of the cytomegalovirus-associated TCR beta chains recognize cytomegalovirus antigens. V-gene and J-gene trimming of TCR beta chains was associated with a missense DCLRE1C variant in a later genetic analysis, and the association was replicated in an independent cohort. In this cohort, only TCR beta chains were sequenced, and detectable features were limited by the absence of alpha or paired-chain data. Specific HLA alleles were associated with more than 15,000 TCR beta sequences at a false discovery rate of 0.05 in a later analysis. In an earlier analysis of approximately 600 of the donors, most TCR beta V segments were observed in productive rearrangements about 87% or about 30% of the time, broadly matching IMGT annotations. Several of the top co-occurrence clusters appeared to be linked to parvovirus B19, influenza, CMV and Epstein-Barr virus, according to a later analysis. Correlated functional status among segregating V segments might be attributable to linkage disequilibrium, but an unknown experimental factor could not be ruled out. The classifier was reported to diagnose cytomegalovirus status with high specificity and sensitivity in both the original cohort and the validation cohort. Strong co-occurrence of HLA alleles, especially DR and DQ, made assigning TCR associations to individual alleles difficult. Because some donors lacked HLA typing at each locus, the association tests relied only on the typed subset. A later analysis found that HLA-associated TCR beta chains were more clonally expanded and had lower generation probabilities than equally common non-associated chains. A cluster of highly shared sequence variants was judged likely to represent a technical artifact of the sequencing pipeline.

After removal of 7 bases from V and 7 bases from J, the junction retains 8 bases not matched to a gene. The CDR3 holds 13 amino acids from the cysteine to the phenylalanine. This entry keeps only the CDR3 DNA: 39 bases, framed from base 1. CDR1 and CDR2 were assigned from the germline V gene as MNHNS and SASEGT. The cohort comprised 670 or so healthy bone marrow donors. All cohort members were sampled while nominally healthy, although unrecorded immune exposures were likely present. The donor tested CMV seronegative, placing the donor among the 350 or so seronegative members of the cohort. Every donor gave a peripheral blood sample, and the peripheral blood mononuclear cells from that sample were used for TCR beta sequencing. Genomic DNA was extracted from the blood cell samples with the Qiagen DNeasy Blood Extraction Kit. The library came from the immunoSEQ multiplex PCR assay. For the multiplex PCR, a mixture combining 60 forward primers for TCR Vbeta segments and 13 reverse primers for TCR Jbeta segments was used. The CDR3 region of rearranged TCR beta genes was amplified from genomic DNA by a multiplex PCR assay. Amplified TCR beta libraries were sequenced as 87-base-pair reads on the Illumina HiSeq System. Per the original workflow: Across the 500 to 700 repertoires, a later analysis counted tens of millions of unique TCR beta chains, some 11 million of which were shared by at least two donors. A nearest-neighbor algorithm error-corrected the raw reads and collapsed the reads into unique sequences, merging closely related sequences to remove PCR and sequencing errors. V, D and J gene segments were assigned by aligning CDR3 sequences to IMGT reference sequences. For a sequence to be retained, a match of at least six nucleotides to both a V gene segment and a J gene segment was required. A rearrangement was called productive if the CDR3 had no stop codons and remained in frame with V and J, and every other rearrangement was called non-productive. CDR3 was defined by IMGT convention, running from the second conserved V-encoded cysteine to the conserved J-encoded phenylalanine. The earlier analysis of roughly 590 of the donors excluded any sequence lacking an unambiguous match to a single V gene segment. An earlier analysis of a few hundred of the donors classified V segments as functional when productive rearrangements were above 56.7% and as segregating when the standard deviation between donors was above 5%. To diagnose cytomegalovirus status from the catalog of TCR beta chain sequences, a statistical classification framework was built. In a later analysis, TCR nucleotide sequences were compared against IMGT/GENE-DB human TR gene sequences so that V and J genes could be assigned. Using the TCRdist pipeline, a later analysis assigned CDR3 sequences along with most-parsimonious VDJ recombination scenarios. A later analysis defined each TCR beta chain by its CDR3 amino acid sequence plus V-gene family, and excluded reads lacking a unique V-gene family. To address suspected cross-contamination and a sequencing artifact, a later analysis removed 550 to 750 highly shared, low-generation-probability nucleotide sequences. In a later analysis, a clonal expansion index was calculated for each public chain from normalized within-repertoire ranks of inferred template counts. In a later analysis, generation probabilities were computed with a VDJ recombination model fitted to out-of-frame rearrangements, and the resulting probabilities were checked against IGoR. In a later analysis, TCR-TCR, TCR-HLA and TCR-CMV co-occurrence was scored with hypergeometric tests, and a repertoire-size bias correction was applied to TCR pairs. A later analysis estimated false discovery rates by permuting HLA or CMV assignments 20 times. In a later analysis, co-occurring TCRs were grouped with DBSCAN, and TCRdist sequence similarity was added when clustering was performed within HLA-allele-positive subsets. Repertoires with fewer than 30,000 or more than 120,000 public chains were left out of co-occurrence clustering, as were about five repertoires with anomalous nucleotide sharing. Imported from immuneACCESS, the table was reduced by TCRdb to in-frame sequences with V and J called. These copies leave out some clones; in studies compared against another copy, an unresolved V gene accounts for under half, and the cause of the remainder is not known. Clone size and V and J calls were adopted from that table, with D and trimming inferred from the DNA. Within this sample are fewer than 250,000 clones, with 60% to 80% of them counted one time only. The top ten constitute 3.8% of the sample.

Points on this clone: There is no known antigen for this receptor. No per-base quality is available; no much larger clone lies one base away.

The sequence was obtained from a male donor in good health and CMV-seronegative. The rearranged chain carries TRBV6-1 and TRBJ2-7, and TRBD1 aligns with 9 junction nucleotides. The specimen sequenced was PBMCs. The DNA is as follows: TGTGCCAGCAAGGGACAGGGACCGACGGAGCAGTACTTC. Its protein reads: CASKGQGPTEQYF.